Following are 21 T cell receptor beta chains from one sample sequenced in a study of T cells in Graves' hyperthyroidism and ophthalmopathy. RNA transcripts yielded amplified TCR beta CDR3 regions. The primer set for the first-round RT-PCR of the TCR CDR3 was HTBI. One entry per CDR3 protein results from TCRdb running MiXCR on the multiplex PCR reads. The data show some 770,000 distinct CDR3 sequences, less than 20% seen once. The material sequenced was blood. The source of these receptors is a man aged 18 to 29 with Graves' hyperthyroidism.

This clonotype appeared many times. The chain combines TRBV28 with TRBJ2-3, with no clear D. The CDR3 contains 15 residues. Germline V lookup: CDR1 MDHEN, CDR2 SYDVKM. V shed 6 bases and J shed 0 bases, with 13 bases lying between them. In DNA form, the CDR3 reads TGTGCCAGCAGGATGCCAGCGCCAAGCACAGATACGCAGTATTTT. Its protein product is CASRMPAPSTDTQYF.

This clonotype was seen many times. The V and J genes are TRBV12-5 and TRBJ1-1, with 8 bases lining up with TRBD1. The germline V gene has CDR1 LGHNT and CDR2 FRNRAP. Trimming removed 0 bases from V and 5 bases from J; junction bases left unmatched: 11. The CDR3 is 17 residues long. Here the CDR3 reads CASGLVLGQARRTEAFF. In DNA, the CDR3 is TGTGCTAGTGGTTTGGTGTTGGGACAGGCAAGAAGGACTGAAGCTTTCTTT. Together with reference TRBV12-5 and TRBJ1-1, the CDR3 gives the full variable domain: DARVTQTPRHKVTEMGQEVTMRCQPILGHNTVFWYRQTMMQGLELLAYFRNRAPLDDSGMPKDRFSAEMPDATLATLKIQPSEPRDSAVYFCASGLVLGQARRTEAFFGQGTRLTVV.

This rearrangement joins TRBV10-3 to TRBJ2-4, with D perhaps TRBD2 (5 bases). The CDR3 length is 14 residues. The germline V and J ends were trimmed by 2 bases and 3 bases, with 8 bases remaining between them. CDR1 is ENHRY, CDR2 SYGVKD, per germline. Written as DNA, the CDR3 is TGTGCCATCAGTGAGGAGGGAAACAAAAACATTCAGTACTTC. Its protein product is CAISEEGNKNIQYF.

The gene calls are TRBV11-3 and TRBJ2-3, with D uncertain. Germline CDR1 and CDR2: SGHNT and YENEEA. This CDR3 region has 14 residues. The V end was cut by 1 base, the J end by 2 bases, with 7 bases between. CDR3 region: CASSLVLATDTQYF. CDR3 sequence (DNA): TGTGCCAGCAGCTTAGTGTTAGCCACAGATACGCAGTATTTT.

V is TRBV27 and J is TRBJ2-1; 13 bases match TRBD2. CDR3 length: 19 residues. In germline, CDR1 is MNHEY, CDR2 SMNVEV (reference sequence). The ends lost 8 bases at V and 2 bases at J; junction bases unmatched: 15. The CDR3 reads CASSTSGRARPGPYNEQFF. DNA of the CDR3: TGTGCCAGCTCTACTAGCGGGAGGGCCCGGCCTGGACCCTACAATGAGCAGTTCTTC.

This clonotype was counted at least ten times. The gene calls are TRBV7-9 and TRBJ1-1; 7 positions agree with TRBD1. Per germline, CDR1 SEHNR and CDR2 FQNEAQ (reference sequence). The CDR3 sequence is 14 residues long. V shed 6 bases, J shed 5 bases, and the junction held 9 bases outside the gene matches. The CDR3 DNA reads TGTGCCAGCAGGCGCACAGGGGTAAGGACTGAAGCTTTCTTT. This sequence encodes CASRRTGVRTEAFF.

The sample holds a few counts of this clonotype. V usage is TRBV7-9 and J usage is TRBJ1-1; the D gene is possibly TRBD1 (5 bases). V was shortened by 5 bases and J by 4 bases, with 14 bases between the two germline ends. Germline CDR1 reads SEHNR; CDR2 reads FQNEAQ (reference sequence). The CDR3 is 14 residues long. The CDR3 reads CASSRGAVSTEAFF. The CDR3 nucleotides are TGTGCCAGCAGCCGAGGGGCAGTCTCCACTGAAGCTTTCTTT.

The rearrangement links TRBV11-3 to TRBJ2-1; 9 bases are shared with TRBD2. V lost 1 base to trimming and J lost 5 bases; unmatched junction nucleotides: 9. The CDR3 sequence is 17 residues long. Germline V gives CDR1 SGHNT, CDR2 YENEEA. The CDR3 region is CASSLVSWRGRDNEQFF. CDR3 DNA: TGTGCCAGCAGCTTAGTCTCGTGGCGCGGGAGGGACAATGAGCAGTTCTTC.

The table lists this clonotype with a few counts. The J gene is TRBJ2-2, the V gene TRBV7-9; 11 nucleotides agree with TRBD1. Per the germline V gene, CDR1 is SEHNR and CDR2 is FQNEAQ (reference sequence). The CDR3 totals 16 residues. Trimming took 5 bases from V and 4 from J; bases not matched to a gene: 6. CDR3 nucleotide sequence: TGTGCCAGCAGCCGCGCCGGGACAGGGGGCACCGGGGAGCTGTTTTTT. It codes for CASSRAGTGGTGELFF.

V usage is TRBV24-1 and J usage is TRBJ2-5; no reliable D call. V was clipped by 3 bases and J by 3 bases, with 10 bases between them. Per the germline V gene, CDR1 is KGHDR and CDR2 is SFDVKD. The CDR3 extends over 14 amino acids. The CDR3 bases are TGTGCCACCAGTGATACCGGACGCAAAGAGACCCAGTACTTC. Its protein is CATSDTGRKETQYF.

This clonotype was observed many times. The chain uses TRBV18 and TRBJ2-7; TRBD1 might be the D (6 bases). Germline CDR1 is KGHSH and CDR2 is LQKENI. V lost 3 bases and J 3 bases, leaving 15 bases between the germline ends. This CDR3 has 15 residues. CDR3 sequence: CASSPPDRPYYEQYF. The CDR3 DNA reads as TGTGCCAGCTCACCCCCGGACAGACCTTACTACGAGCAGTACTTC.

CDR3 sequence (DNA): TGTGCCAGCAGCCAAGATTGGGGGATAGGGGGGAGTGGCGGCGAGCAGTACTTC. Translated: CASSQDWGIGGSGGEQYF. V gene TRBV4-2 combines with J gene TRBJ2-7; the D gene could be TRBD1 or TRBD2 (6 bases each). The CDR3 is made up of 18 amino acids. Germline CDR1 reads LGHNA; CDR2 reads YNFKEQ. Trimming left V 0 bases short and J 6 bases short, with 24 bases between.

This clonotype was seen many times. The chain has TRBV7-9 and TRBJ2-5; 8 bases agree with TRBD2. V lost 4 bases to trimming and J lost 2 bases; unmatched junction nucleotides: 9. The CDR3 has 16 residues. Germline values: CDR1 SEHNR, CDR2 FQNEAQ (reference sequence). The CDR3, as DNA: TGTGCCAGCAGCTCGCCGGGACTAGAATTACAAGAGACCCAGTACTTC. As protein: CASSSPGLELQETQYF.

This clonotype was picked up many times. This rearrangement joins TRBV12-3 or TRBV12-4 to TRBJ2-3, with D hard to call. V lost 1 base and J lost 1, with 3 bases in between. The CDR3 consists of 13 residues. CDR3: CASSLVGTDTQYF. The DNA for the CDR3 is TGTGCCAGCAGTTTAGTCGGCACAGATACGCAGTATTTT.

J is TRBJ2-2 and V is TRBV9, with D maybe TRBD1 (5 bases). Trimming cost V 2 bases and J 3 bases, with 11 bases left between them. CDR1 is SGDLS and CDR2 is YYNGEE in the germline V gene. The CDR3 has 15 residues. This CDR3 reads CASSVSRVHTGELFF. DNA for the CDR3: TGTGCCAGCAGCGTTAGCAGGGTGCACACCGGGGAGCTGTTTTTT.

Note on this clonotype: A much larger clone is a single base away; this may be a read error. This chain uses TRBV6-1 with TRBJ2-7, with unresolved D. The CDR3 is 11 amino acids. Trimming left V 4 bases short and J 4 bases short, with 5 bases between. Germline V CDR1 and CDR2: MNHNS, SASEGT. For the CDR3, the DNA is TGTGCCAGCAGTGGATTATACGAGCAGTACTTC. Translating gives CASSGLYEQYF.

The rearrangement links TRBV5-5 to TRBJ1-4; D is undetermined. This CDR3 is 15 amino acids long. The V and J ends lost 2 bases and 5 bases respectively, with 13 bases between them. CDR1 is SGHKS and CDR2 is YYEKEE in the germline V gene (reference sequence). CDR3 residues: CASSLDGRRNEKLFF. CDR3 coding DNA: TGTGCCAGCAGCTTAGATGGCAGAAGGAATGAAAAACTGTTTTTT.

This clonotype has more than one count but fewer than ten. The chain has TRBV27 and TRBJ1-2, with TRBD1 matching over 10 bases. The CDR3 runs 15 residues. Trimming cost V 2 bases and J 7 bases; bases outside gene matches: 7. The V gene's germline CDR1 is MNHEY and CDR2 SMNVEV (reference sequence). The CDR3 nucleotides are TGTGCCAGCAGTTTAGAGACAGGGGGCGTTGGTGGCTACACCTTC. Encoded protein: CASSLETGGVGGYTF.

In this sample, this clonotype turned up many times. The chain combines TRBV10-3 with TRBJ2-5, with D perhaps being TRBD1 or TRBD2 (6 bases each). Trimming shortened V by 0 bases and J by 7 bases, and 12 bases separated the two germline ends. This CDR3 contains 14 residues. Germline V CDR1 and CDR2: ENHRY, SYGVKD. CDR3 in amino acids: CAISESGGAGTQYF. In DNA, the CDR3 is TGTGCCATCAGTGAGTCGGGGGGCGCAGGGACCCAGTACTTC.

Many counts were recorded for this clonotype. The rearrangement links TRBV12-3 or TRBV12-4 to TRBJ1-1, with 7 bases that match TRBD1. J was trimmed by 10 bases and V by 6 bases; bases with no gene match: 8. The CDR3 is made up of 12 amino acids. The DNA for the CDR3 is TGTGCCAGCAGCCCAGGGGGAACCGGAGCTTTCTTT. The encoded protein is CASSPGGTGAFF.

This clonotype has at least ten counts. This rearrangement joins TRBV10-3 to TRBJ2-6; D is possibly TRBD2 (6 bases). Trimming took 0 bases from V and 1 from J, leaving 7 bases between them. The germline CDR1 and CDR2 sequences are ENHRY and SYGVKD. This CDR3 comprises 16 residues. CDR3 region: CAISESEGSGANVLTF. Written as DNA, the CDR3 is TGTGCCATCAGTGAGTCGGAGGGGTCTGGGGCCAACGTCCTGACTTTC.